These T cell receptor beta chains were read from a single sample in a study of blood T cell repertoires in COVID-19. Method: immunoSEQ multiplex PCR; TCRdb's copy keeps in-frame clones and lacks some. The table lists about 190,000 clones, roughly 80% of them singletons. The sequenced material came from peripheral blood. These receptors all come from a man in his fifties or sixties with acute or convalescent COVID-19. Both conserved end residues are part of each CDR3. D genes are given only for firm matches. Clone sizes are given selectively: once, few, many, or a class where the clone is expanded.

V gene	J gene	clone size	D gene	CDR3 protein	CDR3 DNA
TRBV12-3/TRBV12-4	TRBJ2-3	NA	NA	CASSQISDTQYF	TGTGCCAGCAGTCAGATTTCAGATACGCAGTATTTT
TRBV10-3	TRBJ1-2	NA	TRBD1	CAISERQGSRDGYTF	TGTGCCATCAGTGAGAGACAGGGGAGTAGGGATGGCTACACCTTC
TRBV9	TRBJ1-6	NA	TRBD1	CASSPPGQGQSPLHF	TGTGCCAGCAGCCCACCTGGACAGGGTCAATCACCCCTCCACTTT
TRBV19	TRBJ1-5	NA	TRBD1	CASGQARSGNQPQHF	TGTGCCTCGGGACAGGCGAGGAGTGGCAATCAGCCCCAGCATTTT
TRBV3-1/TRBV3-2	TRBJ1-3	NA	NA	CASSQEWMRAGNTIYF	TGTGCCAGCAGCCAAGAATGGATGCGGGCTGGAAACACCATATATTTT
TRBV11-2	TRBJ1-5	NA	TRBD1	CASSLGQGAEQPQHF	TGTGCCAGCAGCTTAGGGCAGGGGGCGGAACAGCCCCAGCATTTT
TRBV6-4	TRBJ1-1	NA	TRBD1	CASSDPGTVNTEAFF	TGTGCCAGCAGCGACCCCGGGACAGTGAACACTGAAGCTTTCTTT
TRBV7-9	TRBJ2-1	NA	TRBD1	CASSGDRGYEQFF	TGTGCCAGCAGCGGCGACAGGGGCTATGAGCAGTTCTTC
TRBV6-2/TRBV6-3	TRBJ1-5	NA	TRBD1	CASSYSPGQGYGQPQHF	TGTGCCAGCAGTTACTCGCCTGGACAGGGGTACGGTCAGCCCCAGCATTTT
TRBV7-9	TRBJ1-1	NA	NA	CASSRHPTGNTEAFF	TGTGCCAGCAGCCGCCACCCGACGGGGAACACTGAAGCTTTCTTT
TRBV19	TRBJ1-5	NA	NA	CASSIRLREGQPQHF	TGTGCCAGTAGTATAAGGCTGAGGGAGGGCCAGCCCCAGCATTTT
TRBV2	TRBJ1-5	NA	NA	CASSVTENQPQHF	TGTGCCAGCAGTGTGACAGAAAATCAGCCCCAGCATTTT
TRBV4-2	TRBJ2-7	NA	NA	CASSQENRVYEQYF	TGTGCCAGCAGCCAAGAAAACAGGGTGTACGAGCAGTACTTC
TRBV24-1	TRBJ2-2	few	TRBD1	CATSDLGTGATGELFF	TGTGCCACCAGTGATTTGGGGACAGGGGCCACCGGGGAGCTGTTTTTT
TRBV19	TRBJ2-5	NA	NA	CASSITMGVRGQETQYF	TGTGCCAGTAGTATCACGATGGGGGTACGGGGGCAAGAGACCCAGTACTTC
TRBV21-1	TRBJ1-5	NA	NA	CASSKDPGSQPQHF	TGTGCCAGCAGCAAAGACCCGGGAAGTCAGCCCCAGCATTTT
TRBV5-4	TRBJ1-3	NA	NA	CASSQQGSRGNTIYF	TGTGCCAGCAGCCAACAGGGTAGTCGTGGAAACACCATATATTTT
TRBV12-5	TRBJ1-5	NA	TRBD1	CASGLSGQGYQPQHF	TGTGCTAGTGGTTTATCCGGACAGGGTTATCAGCCCCAGCATTTT
TRBV15	TRBJ1-2	NA	TRBD1	CATSQTGGVDGYTF	TGTGCCACCAGCCAAACAGGGGGTGTCGATGGCTACACCTTC
TRBV7-2	TRBJ2-3	NA	TRBD2	CASSPSGLDPPDTQYF	TGTGCCAGCAGCCCCTCGGGACTAGATCCCCCAGATACGCAGTATTTT
TRBV20-1	TRBJ1-5	NA	NA	CSASSWGQPNQPQHF	TGCAGTGCTAGTTCCTGGGGACAACCCAATCAGCCCCAGCATTTT
TRBV7-9	TRBJ1-2	NA	TRBD1	CASSDHSITGVGGYTF	TGTGCCAGCAGCGACCACTCGATTACAGGGGTCGGTGGCTACACCTTC
TRBV6-6	TRBJ1-2	NA	NA	CASSHGTNYGYTF	TGTGCCAGCAGTCACGGGACAAACTATGGCTACACCTTC
TRBV25-1	TRBJ1-5	once	TRBD1	CASSDPRQGDQPQHF	TGTGCCAGCAGTGACCCGAGACAGGGCGATCAGCCCCAGCATTTT
TRBV9	TRBJ2-7	NA	NA	CASSPSGQIYEQYF	TGTGCCAGCAGCCCCTCAGGACAGATCTACGAGCAGTACTTC
TRBV7-9	TRBJ2-1	NA	TRBD2	CASSRTSGLRSSYNEQFF	TGTGCCAGCAGCCGGACTAGCGGGCTCCGAAGCTCCTACAATGAGCAGTTCTTC
TRBV7-2	TRBJ1-1	NA	TRBD1	CASSFDRANTEAFF	TGTGCCAGCAGCTTCGACAGGGCAAACACTGAAGCTTTCTTT
TRBV5-1	TRBJ1-1	NA	NA	CASSFRGSTEAFF	TGCGCCAGCAGCTTCCGGGGGTCCACTGAAGCTTTCTTT
TRBV5-1	TRBJ2-2	NA	TRBD2	CASSLAPSGLADLTGELFF	TGCGCCAGCAGCTTGGCCCCTTCCGGACTAGCGGACCTCACCGGGGAGCTGTTTTTT
TRBV29-1	TRBJ2-1	NA	TRBD1	CSVRQGNEQFF	TGCAGCGTCCGACAGGGCAATGAGCAGTTCTTC